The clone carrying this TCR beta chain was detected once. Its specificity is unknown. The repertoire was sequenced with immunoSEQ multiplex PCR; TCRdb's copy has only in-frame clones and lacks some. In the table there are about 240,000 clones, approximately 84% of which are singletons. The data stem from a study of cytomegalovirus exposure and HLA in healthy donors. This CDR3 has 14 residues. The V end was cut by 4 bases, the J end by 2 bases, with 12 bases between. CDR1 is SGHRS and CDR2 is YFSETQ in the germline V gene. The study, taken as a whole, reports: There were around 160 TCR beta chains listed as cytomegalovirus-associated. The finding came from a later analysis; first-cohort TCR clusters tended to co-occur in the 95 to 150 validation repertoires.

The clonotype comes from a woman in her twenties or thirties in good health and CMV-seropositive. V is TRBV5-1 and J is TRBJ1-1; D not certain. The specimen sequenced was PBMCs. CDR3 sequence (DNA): TGCGCCAGCAGCCCACGACTGACCAACACTGAAGCTTTCTTT. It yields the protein CASSPRLTNTEAFF.